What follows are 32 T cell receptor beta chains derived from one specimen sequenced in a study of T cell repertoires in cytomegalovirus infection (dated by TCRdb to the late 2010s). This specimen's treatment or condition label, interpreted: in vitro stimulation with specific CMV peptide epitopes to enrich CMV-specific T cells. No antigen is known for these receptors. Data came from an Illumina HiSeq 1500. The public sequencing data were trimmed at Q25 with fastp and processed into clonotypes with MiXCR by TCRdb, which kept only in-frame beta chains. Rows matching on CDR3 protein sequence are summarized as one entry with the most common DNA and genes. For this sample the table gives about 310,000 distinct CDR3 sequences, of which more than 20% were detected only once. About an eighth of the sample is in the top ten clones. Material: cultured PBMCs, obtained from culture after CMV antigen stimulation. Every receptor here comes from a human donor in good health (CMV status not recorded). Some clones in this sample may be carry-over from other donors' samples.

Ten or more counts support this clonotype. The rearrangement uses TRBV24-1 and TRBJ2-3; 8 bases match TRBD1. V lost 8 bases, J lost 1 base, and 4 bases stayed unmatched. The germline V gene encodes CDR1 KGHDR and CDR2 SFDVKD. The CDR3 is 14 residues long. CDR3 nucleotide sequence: TGTGCCACCACCGGGACAGGTCGCACAGATACGCAGTATTTT. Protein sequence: CATTGTGRTDTQYF.

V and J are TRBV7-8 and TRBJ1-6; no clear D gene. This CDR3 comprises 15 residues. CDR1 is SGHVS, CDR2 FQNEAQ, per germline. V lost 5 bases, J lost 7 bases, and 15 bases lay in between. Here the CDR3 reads CASSTSFGGNSPLHF. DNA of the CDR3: TGTGCCAGCAGCACCAGCTTCGGCGGCAATTCACCCCTCCACTTT. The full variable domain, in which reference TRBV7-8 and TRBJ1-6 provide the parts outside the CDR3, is GAGVSQSPRYKVAKRGQDVALRCDPISGHVSLFWYQQALGQGPEFLTYFQNEAQLDKSGLPSDRFFAERPEGSVSTLKIQRTQQEDSAVYLCASSTSFGGNSPLHFGNGTRLTVT.

This CDR3 is CASSSRTSGNLDTQYF. The CDR3 coding sequence is TGTGCCAGCAGCTCCCGGACTAGCGGTAATTTGGATACGCAGTATTTT. The chain employs TRBV7-2 and TRBJ2-3, with 10 bases lining up with TRBD2. Germline CDR1 reads SGHTA; CDR2 reads FQGNSA. The CDR3 is made up of 16 amino acids. After removal of 4 bases from V and 6 bases from J, the junction contained 10 bases not matched to a gene. The full variable domain, completed using reference TRBV7-2 and TRBJ2-3, is GAGVSQSPSNKVTEKGKDVELRCDPISGHTALYWYRQSLGQGLEFLIYFQGNSAPDKSGLPSDRFSAERTGGSVSTLTIQRTQQEDSAVYLCASSSRTSGNLDTQYFGPGTRLTVL.

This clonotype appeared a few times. The CDR3 spells CASNRQNQETQYF. CDR3 DNA: TGTGCCAGCAACCGACAGAACCAAGAGACCCAGTACTTC. The rearrangement joins TRBV7-8 to TRBJ2-5; D is perhaps TRBD1 (5 bases). The CDR3 totals 13 residues. V lost 7 bases and J lost 0, with 9 bases in between. Germline CDR1 and CDR2: SGHVS and FQNEAQ.

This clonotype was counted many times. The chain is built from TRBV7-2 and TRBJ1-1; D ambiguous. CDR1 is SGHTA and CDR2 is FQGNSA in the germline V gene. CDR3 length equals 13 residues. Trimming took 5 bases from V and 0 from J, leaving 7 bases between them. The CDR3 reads CASSPYMNTEAFF. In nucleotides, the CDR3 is TGTGCCAGCAGCCCCTACATGAACACTGAAGCTTTCTTT.

The CDR3 bases are TGCAGTGCTGGACCGGGACGGAACTACGAGCAGTACTTC. The encoded protein is CSAGPGRNYEQYF. The gene calls are TRBV20-1 and TRBJ2-7; D tentatively fits TRBD1 or TRBD2 (5 bases each). Trimming cost V 5 bases and J 3 bases, with 14 bases left between them. Per the germline V gene, CDR1 is DFQATT and CDR2 is SNEGSKA (reference sequence). The CDR3 loop spans 13 amino acids.

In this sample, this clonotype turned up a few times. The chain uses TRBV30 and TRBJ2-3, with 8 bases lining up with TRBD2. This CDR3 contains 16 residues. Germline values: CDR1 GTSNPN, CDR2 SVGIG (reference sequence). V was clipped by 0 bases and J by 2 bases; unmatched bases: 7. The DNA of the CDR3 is TGTGCCTGGAGTGTAAGAAGCGGGAGAGTCACAGATACGCAGTATTTT. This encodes CAWSVRSGRVTDTQYF.

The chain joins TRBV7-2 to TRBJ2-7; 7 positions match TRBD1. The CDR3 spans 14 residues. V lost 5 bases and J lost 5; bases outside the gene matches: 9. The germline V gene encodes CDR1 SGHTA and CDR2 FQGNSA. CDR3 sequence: CASSVRGSLDEQYF. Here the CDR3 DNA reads TGTGCCAGCAGCGTCAGGGGGTCCCTGGACGAGCAGTACTTC.

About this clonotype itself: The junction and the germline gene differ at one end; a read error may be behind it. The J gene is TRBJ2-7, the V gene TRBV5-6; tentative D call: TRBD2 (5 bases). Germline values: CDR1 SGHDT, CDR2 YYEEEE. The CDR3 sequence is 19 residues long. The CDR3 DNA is TGTGCCAGCAGCTTGGACTATAGGAGGAGATCGTCACCCACTTACGGGCAGTACTTC. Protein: CASSLDYRRRSSPTYGQYF.

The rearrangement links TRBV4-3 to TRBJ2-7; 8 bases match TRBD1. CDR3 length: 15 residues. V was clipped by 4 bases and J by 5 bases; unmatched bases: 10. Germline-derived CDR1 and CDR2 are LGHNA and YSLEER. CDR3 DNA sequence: TGCGCCAGCAGCCGGGCGACAGGGGTGCTCAACGAGCAGTACTTC. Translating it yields CASSRATGVLNEQYF.

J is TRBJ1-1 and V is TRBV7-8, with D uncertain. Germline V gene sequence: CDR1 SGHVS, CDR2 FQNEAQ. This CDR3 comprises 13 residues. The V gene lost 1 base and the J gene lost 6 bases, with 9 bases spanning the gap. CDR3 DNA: TGTGCCAGCAGCTTAGACATCTCTCCTGAAGCTTTCTTT. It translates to CASSLDISPEAFF.

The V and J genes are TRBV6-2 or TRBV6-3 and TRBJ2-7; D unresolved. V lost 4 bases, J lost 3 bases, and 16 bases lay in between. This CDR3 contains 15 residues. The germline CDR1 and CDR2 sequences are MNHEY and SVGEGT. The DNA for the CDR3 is TGTGCCAGCAGTTCATATGTCGGACGAGTCTACGAGCAGTACTTC. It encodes CASSSYVGRVYEQYF.

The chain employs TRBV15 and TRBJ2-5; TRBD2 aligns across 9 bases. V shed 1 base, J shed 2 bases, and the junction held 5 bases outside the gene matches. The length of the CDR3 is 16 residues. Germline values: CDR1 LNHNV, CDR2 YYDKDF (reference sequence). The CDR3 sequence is CATSRVATSGQETQYF. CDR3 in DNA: TGTGCCACCAGCAGAGTTGCGACTAGCGGACAAGAGACCCAGTACTTC.

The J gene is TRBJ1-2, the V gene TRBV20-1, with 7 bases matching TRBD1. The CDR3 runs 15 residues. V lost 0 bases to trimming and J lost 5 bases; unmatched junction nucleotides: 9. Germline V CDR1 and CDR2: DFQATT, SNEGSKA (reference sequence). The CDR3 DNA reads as TGCAGTGCTAGAGAGGGGGGGGTCAGGGGGTATGGCTACACCTTC. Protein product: CSAREGGVRGYGYTF.

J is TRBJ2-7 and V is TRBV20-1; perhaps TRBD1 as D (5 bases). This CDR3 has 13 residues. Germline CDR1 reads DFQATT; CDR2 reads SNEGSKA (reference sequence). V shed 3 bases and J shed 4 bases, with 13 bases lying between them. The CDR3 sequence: CSASSRALYEQYF. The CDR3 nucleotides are TGCAGTGCTAGTAGCAGGGCACTATACGAGCAGTACTTC.

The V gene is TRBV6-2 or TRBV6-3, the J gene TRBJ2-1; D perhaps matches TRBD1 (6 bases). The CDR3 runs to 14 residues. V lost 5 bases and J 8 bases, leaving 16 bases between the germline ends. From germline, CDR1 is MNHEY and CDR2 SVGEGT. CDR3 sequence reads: CASSPGHSTDEQFF. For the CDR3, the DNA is TGTGCCAGCAGTCCGGGACACAGCACGGATGAGCAGTTCTTC.

The CDR3 region has the DNA TGTGCCAGCAGCCCGGGGACAGGGGGGGGCCAAGAGACCCAGTACTTC. This encodes CASSPGTGGGQETQYF. The rearrangement uses TRBV7-2 and TRBJ2-5; 11 bases are a match to TRBD1. Germline loops: CDR1 SGHTA, CDR2 FQGNSA. CDR3 length equals 16 residues. Trimming cost V 5 bases and J 1 base; bases outside gene matches: 6.

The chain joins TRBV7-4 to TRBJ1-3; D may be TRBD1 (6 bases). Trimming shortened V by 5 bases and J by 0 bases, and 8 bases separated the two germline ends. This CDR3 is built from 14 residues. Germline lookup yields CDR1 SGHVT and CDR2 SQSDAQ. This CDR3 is CASSDRNSGNTIYF. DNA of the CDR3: TGTGCCAGCAGCGACAGGAACTCTGGAAACACCATATATTTT.

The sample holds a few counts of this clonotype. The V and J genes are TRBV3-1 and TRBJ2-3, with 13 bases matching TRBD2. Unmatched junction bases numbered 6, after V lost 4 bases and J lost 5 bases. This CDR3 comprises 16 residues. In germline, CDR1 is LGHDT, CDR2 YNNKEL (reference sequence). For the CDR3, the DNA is TGTGCCAGCAGCCTGACTAGCGGGAGGACACGAGATACGCAGTATTTT. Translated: CASSLTSGRTRDTQYF.

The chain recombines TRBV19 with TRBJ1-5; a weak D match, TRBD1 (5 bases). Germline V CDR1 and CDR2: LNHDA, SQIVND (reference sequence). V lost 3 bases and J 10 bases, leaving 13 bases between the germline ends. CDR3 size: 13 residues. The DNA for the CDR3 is TGTGCCAGTAGTATGCAGGGAAAAAATCCCCAGCATTTT. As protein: CASSMQGKNPQHF.

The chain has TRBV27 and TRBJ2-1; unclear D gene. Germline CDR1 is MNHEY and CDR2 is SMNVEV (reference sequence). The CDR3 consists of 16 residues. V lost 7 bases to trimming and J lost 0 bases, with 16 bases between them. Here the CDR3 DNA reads TGTGCCAGCACCGACGTATCATCGAGCTCCTACAATGAGCAGTTCTTC. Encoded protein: CASTDVSSSSYNEQFF.

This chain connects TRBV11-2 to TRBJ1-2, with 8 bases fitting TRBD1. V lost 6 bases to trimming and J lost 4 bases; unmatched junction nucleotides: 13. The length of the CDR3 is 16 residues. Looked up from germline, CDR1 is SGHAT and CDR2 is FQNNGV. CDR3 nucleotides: TGTGCCAGCAGTCTGCCGGGACAGGATTCGCGCTATGGCTACACCTTC. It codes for CASSLPGQDSRYGYTF.

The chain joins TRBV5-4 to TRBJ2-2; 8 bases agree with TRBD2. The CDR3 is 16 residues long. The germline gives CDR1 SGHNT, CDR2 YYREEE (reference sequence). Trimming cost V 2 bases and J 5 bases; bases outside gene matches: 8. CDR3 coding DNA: TGTGCCAGCAGCTTTCGCTCAGCGGGAGAGACCGGGGAGCTGTTTTTT. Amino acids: CASSFRSAGETGELFF. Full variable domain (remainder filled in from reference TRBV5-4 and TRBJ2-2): ETGVTQSPTHLIKTRGQQVTLRCSSQSGHNTVSWYQQALGQGPQFIFQYYREEENGRGNFPPRFSGLQFPNYSSELNVNALELDDSALYLCASSFRSAGETGELFFGEGSRLTVL.

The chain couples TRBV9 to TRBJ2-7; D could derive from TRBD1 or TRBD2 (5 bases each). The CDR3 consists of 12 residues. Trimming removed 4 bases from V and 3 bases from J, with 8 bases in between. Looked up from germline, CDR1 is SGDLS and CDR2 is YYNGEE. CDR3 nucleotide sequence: TGTGCCAGCAGCAGGGACGGCTACGAGCAGTACTTC. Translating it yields CASSRDGYEQYF.

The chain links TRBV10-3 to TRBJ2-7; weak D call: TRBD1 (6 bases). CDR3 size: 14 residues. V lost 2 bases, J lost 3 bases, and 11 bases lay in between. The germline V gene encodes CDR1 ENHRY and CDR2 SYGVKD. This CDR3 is CAISEGRGNYEQYF. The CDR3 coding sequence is TGTGCCATCAGTGAGGGCAGGGGCAACTACGAGCAGTACTTC.

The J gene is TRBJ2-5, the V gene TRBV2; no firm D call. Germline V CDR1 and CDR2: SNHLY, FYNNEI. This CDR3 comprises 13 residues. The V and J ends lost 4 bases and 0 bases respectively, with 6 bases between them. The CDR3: CASSVGNQETQYF. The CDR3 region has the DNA TGTGCCAGCAGTGTGGGCAACCAAGAGACCCAGTACTTC.

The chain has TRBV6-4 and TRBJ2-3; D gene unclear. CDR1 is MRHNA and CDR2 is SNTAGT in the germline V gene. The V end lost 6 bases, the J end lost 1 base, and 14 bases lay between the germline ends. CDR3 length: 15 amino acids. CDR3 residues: CASSPLPGGTDTQYF. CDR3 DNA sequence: TGTGCCAGCAGCCCCCTCCCGGGCGGCACAGATACGCAGTATTTT.

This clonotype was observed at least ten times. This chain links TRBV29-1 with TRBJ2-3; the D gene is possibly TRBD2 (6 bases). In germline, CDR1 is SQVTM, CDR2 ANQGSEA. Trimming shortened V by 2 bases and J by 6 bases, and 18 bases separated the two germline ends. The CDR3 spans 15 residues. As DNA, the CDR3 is TGCAGCGTTGAACGTTGGACGGGAGATCGGGATACGCAGTATTTT. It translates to CSVERWTGDRDTQYF.

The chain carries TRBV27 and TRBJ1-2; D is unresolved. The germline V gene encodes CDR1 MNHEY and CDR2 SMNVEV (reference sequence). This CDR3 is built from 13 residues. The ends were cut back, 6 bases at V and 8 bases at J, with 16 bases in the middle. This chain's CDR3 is CASSAVPTRGYTF. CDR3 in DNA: TGTGCCAGCAGCGCCGTCCCTACACGGGGCTACACCTTC.

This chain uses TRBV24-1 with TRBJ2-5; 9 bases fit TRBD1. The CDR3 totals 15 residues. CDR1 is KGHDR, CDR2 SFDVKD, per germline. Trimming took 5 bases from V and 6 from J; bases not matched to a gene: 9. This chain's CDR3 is CATSAGTGREKTQYF. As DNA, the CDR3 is TGTGCCACCAGTGCAGGGACAGGGCGCGAAAAGACCCAGTACTTC.

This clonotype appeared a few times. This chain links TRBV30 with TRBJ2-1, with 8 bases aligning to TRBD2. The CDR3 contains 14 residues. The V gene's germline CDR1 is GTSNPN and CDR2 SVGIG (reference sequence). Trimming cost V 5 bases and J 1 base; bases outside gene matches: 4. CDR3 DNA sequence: TGTGCCTGGGGGGGACTAGTATCCTACAATGAGCAGTTCTTC. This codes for CAWGGLVSYNEQFF.

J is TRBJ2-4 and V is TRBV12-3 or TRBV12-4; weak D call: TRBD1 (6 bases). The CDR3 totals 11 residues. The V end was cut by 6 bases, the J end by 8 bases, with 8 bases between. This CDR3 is CASRKGDIQYF. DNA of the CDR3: TGTGCCAGCAGGAAGGGGGACATTCAGTACTTC.